This T cell receptor (beta chain) appears in the sequencing data of a study of blood T cell repertoires in COVID-19. Germline trimming cut 6 bases from V and 1 base from J; bases unmatched to any gene: 5. This CDR3 is built from 15 residues. From germline, CDR1 is MNHEY and CDR2 SMNVEV (reference sequence). The assay was immunoSEQ multiplex PCR, and TCRdb's table has in-frame clones only and misses some. This sample has about 350,000 clones, with about 90% found just once. The sequence was collected from a woman aged 18-29 years who had recovered from COVID-19. Material for sequencing was peripheral blood. V usage is TRBV27 and J usage is TRBJ2-1, with 8 positions matching TRBD1. CDR3 in DNA: TGTGCCAGCAGATACGGACAGGGTTCCTACAATGAGCAGTTCTTC. As protein: CASRYGQGSYNEQFF.